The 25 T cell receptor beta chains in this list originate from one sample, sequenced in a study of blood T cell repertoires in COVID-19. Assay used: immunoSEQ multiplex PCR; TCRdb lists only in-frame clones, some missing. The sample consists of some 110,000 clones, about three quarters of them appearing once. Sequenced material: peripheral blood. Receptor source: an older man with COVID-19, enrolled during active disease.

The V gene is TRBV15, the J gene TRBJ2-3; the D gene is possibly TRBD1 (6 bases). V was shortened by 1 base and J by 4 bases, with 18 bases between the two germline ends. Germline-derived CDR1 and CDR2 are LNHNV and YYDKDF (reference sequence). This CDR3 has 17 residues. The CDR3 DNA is TGTGCCACCAGCAGAGCCCCATTACAGGGAATTTCAGATACGCAGTATTTT. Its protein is CATSRAPLQGISDTQYF.

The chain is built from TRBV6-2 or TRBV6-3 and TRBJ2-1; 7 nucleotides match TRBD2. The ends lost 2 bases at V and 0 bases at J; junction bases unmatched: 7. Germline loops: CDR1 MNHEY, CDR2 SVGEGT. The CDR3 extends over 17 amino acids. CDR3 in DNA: TGTGCCAGCAGTTACCGAGCGGGATCGAGCTCCTACAATGAGCAGTTCTTC. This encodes CASSYRAGSSSYNEQFF.

The CDR3: CASSSDTGESPYEQYF. DNA for the CDR3: TGTGCCAGCAGCTCCGATACAGGGGAATCCCCCTACGAGCAGTACTTC. The rearrangement links TRBV7-9 to TRBJ2-7; 7 bases line up with TRBD1. Germline V gene lookup returns CDR1 SEHNR and CDR2 FQNEAQ (reference sequence). J lost 2 bases, V lost 4 bases, and 11 bases had no gene match. The CDR3 is 16 residues long.

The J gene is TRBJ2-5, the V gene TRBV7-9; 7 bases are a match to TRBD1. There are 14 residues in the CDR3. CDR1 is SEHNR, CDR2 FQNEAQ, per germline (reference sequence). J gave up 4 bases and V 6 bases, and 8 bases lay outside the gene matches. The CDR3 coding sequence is TGTGCCAGCAGGGATTTGGGACAGCCAGAGACCCAGTACTTC. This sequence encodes CASRDLGQPETQYF.

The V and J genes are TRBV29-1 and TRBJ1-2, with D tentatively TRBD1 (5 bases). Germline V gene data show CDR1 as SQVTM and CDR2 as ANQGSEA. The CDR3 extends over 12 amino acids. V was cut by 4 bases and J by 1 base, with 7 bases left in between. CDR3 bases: TGCAGCGTTGTTCAGGGTAACTATGGCTACACCTTC. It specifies CSVVQGNYGYTF.

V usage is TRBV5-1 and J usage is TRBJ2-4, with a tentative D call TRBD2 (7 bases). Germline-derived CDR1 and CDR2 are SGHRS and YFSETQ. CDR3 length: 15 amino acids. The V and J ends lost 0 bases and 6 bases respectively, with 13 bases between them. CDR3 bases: TGCGCCAGCAGCTTGGCCGGGGGGCCTTCAAACATTCAGTACTTC. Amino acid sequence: CASSLAGGPSNIQYF.

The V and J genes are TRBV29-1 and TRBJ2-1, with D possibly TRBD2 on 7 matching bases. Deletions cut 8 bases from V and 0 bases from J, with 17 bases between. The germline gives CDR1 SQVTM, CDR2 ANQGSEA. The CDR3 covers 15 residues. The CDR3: CSLRGGASSYNEQFF. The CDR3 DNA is TGCAGCCTCCGAGGGGGGGCTAGCTCCTACAATGAGCAGTTCTTC.

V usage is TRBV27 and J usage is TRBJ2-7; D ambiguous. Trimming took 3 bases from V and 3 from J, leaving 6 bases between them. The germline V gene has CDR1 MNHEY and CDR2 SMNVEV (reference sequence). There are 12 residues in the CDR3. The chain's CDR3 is CASSFRGYEQYF. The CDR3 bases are TGTGCCAGCAGTTTCCGAGGCTACGAGCAGTACTTC.

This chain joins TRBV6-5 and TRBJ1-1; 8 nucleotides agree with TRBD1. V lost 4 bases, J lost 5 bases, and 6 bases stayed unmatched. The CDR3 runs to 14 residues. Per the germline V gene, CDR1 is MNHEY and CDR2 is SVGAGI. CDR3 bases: TGTGCCAGCAGTTTCAGGGGGCTTGGGACTGAAGCTTTCTTT. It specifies CASSFRGLGTEAFF.

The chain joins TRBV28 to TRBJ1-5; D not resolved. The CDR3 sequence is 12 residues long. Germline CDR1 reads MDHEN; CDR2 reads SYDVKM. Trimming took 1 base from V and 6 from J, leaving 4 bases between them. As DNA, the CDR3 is TGTGCCAGCAGTTTATCCAGTCAGCCCCAGCATTTT. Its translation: CASSLSSQPQHF. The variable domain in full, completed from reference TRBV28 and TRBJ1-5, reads DVKVTQSSRYLVKRTGEKVFLECVQDMDHENMFWYRQDPGLGLRLIYFSYDVKMKEKGDIPEGYSVSREKKERFSLILESASTNQTSMYLCASSLSSQPQHFGDGTRLSIL.

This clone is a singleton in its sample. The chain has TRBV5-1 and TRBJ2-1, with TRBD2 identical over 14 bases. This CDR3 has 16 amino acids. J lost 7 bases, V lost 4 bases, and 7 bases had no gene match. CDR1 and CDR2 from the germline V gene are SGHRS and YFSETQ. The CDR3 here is CASSRLAGGPRNEQFF. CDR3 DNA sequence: TGCGCCAGCAGCCGACTAGCGGGAGGGCCTAGGAATGAGCAGTTCTTC.

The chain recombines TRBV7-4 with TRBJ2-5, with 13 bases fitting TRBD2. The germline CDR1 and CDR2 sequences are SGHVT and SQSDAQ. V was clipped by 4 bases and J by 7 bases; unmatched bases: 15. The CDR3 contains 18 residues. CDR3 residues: CASSSPGLAGPRGGTQYF. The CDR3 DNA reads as TGTGCCAGCAGCTCCCCGGGACTAGCGGGGCCCAGGGGGGGGACCCAGTACTTC.

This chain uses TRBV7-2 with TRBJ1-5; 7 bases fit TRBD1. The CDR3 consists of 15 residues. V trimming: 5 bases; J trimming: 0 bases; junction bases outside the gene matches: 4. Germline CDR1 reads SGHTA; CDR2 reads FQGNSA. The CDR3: CASSSQGVSNQPQHF. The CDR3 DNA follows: TGTGCCAGCAGCAGCCAGGGGGTTAGCAATCAGCCCCAGCATTTT.

The CDR3 spells CASSQRWDRGPRYRYGYTF. Here the CDR3 DNA reads TGTGCCAGCAGCCAAAGGTGGGACAGGGGCCCCCGCTATCGGTATGGCTACACCTTC. The chain couples TRBV3-1 (or the pseudogene TRBV3-2) to TRBJ1-2, with 10 bases that match TRBD1. Losses at the gene ends were 2 bases for V and 5 bases for J; bases not matched to a gene: 17. This CDR3 spans 19 amino acids. Germline assignment: CDR1 LGHDT and CDR2 YNNKEL (reference sequence).

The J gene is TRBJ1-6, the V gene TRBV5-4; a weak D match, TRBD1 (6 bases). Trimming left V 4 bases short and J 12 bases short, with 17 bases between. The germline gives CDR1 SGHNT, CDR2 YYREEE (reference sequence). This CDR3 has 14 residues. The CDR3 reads CASSTQGLVGPLHF. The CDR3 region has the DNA TGTGCCAGCAGCACACAGGGCCTGGTTGGACCCCTCCACTTT.

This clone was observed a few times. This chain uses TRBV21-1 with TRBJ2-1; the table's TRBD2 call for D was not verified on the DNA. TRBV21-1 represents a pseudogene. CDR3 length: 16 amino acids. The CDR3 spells CASSPPSGIPYNEQFF. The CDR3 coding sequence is TGTGCCAGCAGCCCTCCTAGCGGGATCCCCTACAATGAGCAGTTCTTC.

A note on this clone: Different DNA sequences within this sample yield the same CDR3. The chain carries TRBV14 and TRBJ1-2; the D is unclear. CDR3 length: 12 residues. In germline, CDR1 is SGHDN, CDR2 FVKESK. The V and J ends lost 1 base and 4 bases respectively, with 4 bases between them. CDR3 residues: CASSQAGYGYTF. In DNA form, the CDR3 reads TGTGCCAGCAGCCAAGCCGGCTATGGCTACACCTTC.

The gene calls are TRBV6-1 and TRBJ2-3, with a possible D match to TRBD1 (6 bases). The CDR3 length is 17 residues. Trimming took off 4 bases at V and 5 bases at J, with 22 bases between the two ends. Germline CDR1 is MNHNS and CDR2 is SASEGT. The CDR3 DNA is TGTGCCAGCAGTGGTTACGTACAGGGAGCTGGAGGAGATACGCAGTATTTT. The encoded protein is CASSGYVQGAGGDTQYF.

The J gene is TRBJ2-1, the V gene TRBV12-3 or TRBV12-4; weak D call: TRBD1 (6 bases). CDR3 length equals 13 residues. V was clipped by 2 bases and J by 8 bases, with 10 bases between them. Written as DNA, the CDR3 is TGTGCCAGCAGTTTATCGGACAGAGATGAGCAGTTCTTC. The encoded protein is CASSLSDRDEQFF.

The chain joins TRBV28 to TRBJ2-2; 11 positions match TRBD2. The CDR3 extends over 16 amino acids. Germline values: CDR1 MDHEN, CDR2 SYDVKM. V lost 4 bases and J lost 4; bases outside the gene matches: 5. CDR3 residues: CASSSPGLAVTGELFF. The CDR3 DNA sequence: TGTGCCAGCAGTTCACCGGGACTAGCGGTCACCGGGGAGCTGTTTTTT.

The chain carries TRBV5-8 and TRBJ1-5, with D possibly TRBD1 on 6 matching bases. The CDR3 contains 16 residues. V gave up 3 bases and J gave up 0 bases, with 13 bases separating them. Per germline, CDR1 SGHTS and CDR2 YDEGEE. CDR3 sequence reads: CASSSVEGDSNQPQHF. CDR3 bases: TGTGCCAGCAGCTCGGTCGAGGGGGATAGCAATCAGCCCCAGCATTTT.

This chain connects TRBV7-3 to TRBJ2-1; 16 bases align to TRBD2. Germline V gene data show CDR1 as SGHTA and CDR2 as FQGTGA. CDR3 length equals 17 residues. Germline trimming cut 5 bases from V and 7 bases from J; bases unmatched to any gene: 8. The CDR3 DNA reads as TGTGCCAGCAGCCCGGGACTAGCGGGAGGGCCGGATAATGAGCAGTTCTTC. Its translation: CASSPGLAGGPDNEQFF.

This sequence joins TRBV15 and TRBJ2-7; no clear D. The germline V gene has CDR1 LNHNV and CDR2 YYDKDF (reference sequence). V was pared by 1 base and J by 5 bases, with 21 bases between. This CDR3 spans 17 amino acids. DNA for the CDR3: TGTGCCACCAGCAGAGGTATAAGTTATCAGGCTATGCACGAGCAGTACTTC. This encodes CATSRGISYQAMHEQYF.

The CDR3 reads CASSYGTSYEQYF. Here the CDR3 DNA reads TGTGCCAGCAGTTACGGCACCTCCTACGAGCAGTACTTC. The V call is TRBV6-5, the J call TRBJ2-7; D ambiguous. CDR3 size: 13 residues. CDR1 is MNHEY, CDR2 SVGAGI, per germline. The germline V and J ends were trimmed by 2 bases and 0 bases, with 5 bases remaining between them.

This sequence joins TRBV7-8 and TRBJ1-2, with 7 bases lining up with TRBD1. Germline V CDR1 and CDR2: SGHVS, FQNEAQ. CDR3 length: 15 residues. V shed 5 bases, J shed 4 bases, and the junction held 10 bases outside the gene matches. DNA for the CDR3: TGTGCCAGCAGCCTAGTACGACAGGGACTCTATGGCTACACCTTC. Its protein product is CASSLVRQGLYGYTF.